This is a list of T cell receptor beta chains from one sample in a study of vaccination effects on CD4 cells after COVID-19. Data came from immunoSEQ multiplex PCR; TCRdb stores just in-frame clones and leaves some out. The sample lists about 45,000 clones; approximately 72% were seen once. These TCRs are of unknown antigen specificity. The sample in question was CD4+ T cells from PBMCs cultured with a peptide pool, obtained before COVID-19 vaccination. The receptors here all came from a human donor who had a prior SARS-CoV-2 infection. Both conserved end residues are part of each CDR3. The D gene is left open where the match is weak. Only part of the rows carry a size: once, few, many, or a class if the clone is expanded.

J gene | clone size | V gene | D gene | CDR3 protein | CDR3 DNA
TRBJ2-1 | - | TRBV7-3 | - | CASSPYSGEQFF | TGTGCCAGCAGCCCTTATAGTGGAGAGCAGTTCTTC
TRBJ1-2 | - | TRBV20-1 | - | CSASRFDGIGYTF | TGCAGTGCTAGTCGGTTTGACGGGATTGGCTACACCTTC
TRBJ1-2 | few | TRBV28 | - | CASSRERHYGYTF | TGTGCCAGCAGTCGAGAGAGACACTATGGCTACACCTTC
TRBJ2-1 | - | TRBV9 | TRBD2 | CASSAGTSGVYNEQFF | TGTGCCAGCAGTGCCGGGACTAGCGGGGTATACAATGAGCAGTTCTTC
TRBJ1-1 | - | TRBV5-1 | TRBD1 | CASSLVQGGVTEAFF | TGCGCCAGCAGCTTGGTTCAGGGGGGTGTCACTGAAGCTTTCTTT
TRBJ2-7 | once | TRBV10-3 | - | CAIKGSGSSYEQYF | TGTGCCATCAAAGGGTCGGGTTCTTCCTACGAGCAGTACTTC
TRBJ2-2 | - | TRBV9 | TRBD2 | CASSAGTSPSGELFF | TGTGCCAGCAGCGCCGGGACTAGTCCGTCCGGGGAGCTGTTTTTT
TRBJ2-2 | - | TRBV18 | TRBD1 | CASSPSGQGAGGELFF | TGTGCCAGCTCACCCTCGGGACAGGGGGCTGGCGGGGAGCTGTTTTTT
TRBJ2-4 | - | TRBV5-5 | - | CASSPMEAKNIQYF | TGTGCCAGCAGCCCAATGGAAGCCAAAAACATTCAGTACTTC
TRBJ2-7 | - | TRBV4-1 | TRBD2 | CASSQGGGKGNEQYF | TGCGCCAGCAGCCAAGGCGGGGGGAAGGGTAACGAGCAGTACTTC
TRBJ2-7 | - | TRBV11-2 | TRBD1 | CASSFQPGQGSYEQYF | TGTGCCAGCAGCTTCCAACCGGGACAGGGGTCCTACGAGCAGTACTTC
TRBJ2-1 | - | TRBV6-1 | - | CASSVEGSGSYNEQFF | TGTGCCAGCAGTGTTGAGGGGTCAGGCTCCTACAATGAGCAGTTCTTC
TRBJ2-7 | - | TRBV2 | - | CASSVGPPYEQYF | TGTGCCAGCAGTGTCGGGCCACCCTACGAGCAGTACTTC
TRBJ2-7 | - | TRBV11-2 | TRBD1 | CASSFAWGTGFTYEQYF | TGTGCCAGCAGCTTTGCTTGGGGGACAGGGTTTACCTACGAGCAGTACTTC
TRBJ2-7 | - | TRBV7-9 | - | CASSRLGSDEQYF | TGTGCCAGCAGTCGACTAGGGTCCGACGAGCAGTACTTC
TRBJ2-5 | - | TRBV7-9 | TRBD2 | CASSSRLAGGLKVGETQYF | TGTGCCAGCAGCTCCCGACTAGCGGGAGGTCTGAAGGTTGGAGAGACCCAGTACTTC
TRBJ2-5 | - | TRBV2 | - | CASSPGGQETQYF | TGTGCCAGCAGTCCAGGGGGGCAGGAGACCCAGTACTTC
TRBJ2-1 | few | TRBV6-2/TRBV6-3 | - | CASSLSTYNEQFF | TGTGCCAGCAGTTTGTCGACTTACAATGAGCAGTTCTTC
TRBJ1-4 | few | TRBV11-2 | TRBD1 | CASSLYLPGQTSGEKLFF | TGTGCCAGCAGCTTATATCTCCCGGGACAGACTAGTGGGGAAAAACTGTTTTTT
TRBJ2-2 | - | TRBV3-1/TRBV3-2 | - | CASSNRDQNTGELFF | TGTGCCAGCAGCAACCGGGACCAGAACACCGGGGAGCTGTTTTTT
TRBJ2-4 | once | TRBV6-5 | TRBD1 | CASRNTGVGKNIQYF | TGTGCCAGCAGAAATACAGGGGTGGGCAAAAACATTCAGTACTTC
TRBJ2-7 | - | TRBV2 | TRBD1 | CASSESGTGELEQYF | TGTGCCAGCAGTGAATCCGGGACAGGGGAACTCGAGCAGTACTTC
TRBJ2-1 | - | TRBV24-1 | TRBD1 | CATSDTRVGQEQFF | TGTGCCACCAGTGATACTCGAGTGGGACAGGAGCAGTTCTTC
TRBJ2-1 | - | TRBV4-3 | - | CASSQEAHGPLEQFF | TGCGCCAGCAGCCAAGAAGCACACGGGCCTTTAGAGCAGTTCTTC
TRBJ2-7 | - | TRBV18 | - | CASSPGSGRAYEQYF | TGTGCCAGCTCACCAGGGTCGGGCAGGGCCTACGAGCAGTACTTC
TRBJ1-4 | - | TRBV10-1 | - | CASSESGRSVSNEKLFF | TGCGCCAGCAGTGAGTCTGGGCGATCAGTGTCTAATGAAAAACTGTTTTTT
TRBJ2-2 | - | TRBV29-1 | TRBD2 | CSVVRTSGETGELFF | TGCAGCGTTGTAAGGACTAGCGGAGAAACCGGGGAGCTGTTTTTT
TRBJ2-6 | few | TRBV2 | - | CASSEARQSGANVLTF | TGTGCCAGCAGTGAAGCGAGGCAGTCTGGGGCCAACGTCCTGACTTTC
TRBJ2-2 | - | TRBV5-6 | TRBD2 | CASSFGTSGAHTGELFF | TGTGCCAGCAGCTTTGGGACTAGCGGGGCCCACACCGGGGAGCTGTTTTTT
TRBJ1-1 | - | TRBV12-3/TRBV12-4 | - | CASRYVLKTEAFF | TGTGCCAGCAGATATGTTTTGAAGACTGAAGCTTTCTTT
TRBJ1-4 | - | TRBV7-2 | - | CASSRGSESEILFF | TGTGCCAGCAGCCGGGGGTCGGAAAGCGAAATACTGTTTTTT
TRBJ2-7 | - | TRBV2 | - | CASNLGNYEQYF | TGTGCCAGCAACCTGGGGAACTACGAGCAGTACTTC
TRBJ2-2 | - | TRBV5-5 | - | CASSLREWTGELFF | TGTGCCAGCAGCTTAAGGGAGTGGACCGGGGAGCTGTTTTTT
TRBJ1-4 | - | TRBV2 | - | CASSDYEKLFF | TGTGCCAGCAGTGATTATGAAAAACTGTTTTTT
TRBJ1-2 | - | TRBV19 | - | CASSQGRTLWYGYTF | TGTGCCAGTAGTCAGGGAAGGACACTCTGGTATGGCTACACCTTC
TRBJ1-2 | - | TRBV4-3 | TRBD1 | CASSQEAGTGFYGYTF | TGCGCCAGCAGCCAAGAAGCCGGGACAGGGTTCTATGGCTACACCTTC
TRBJ1-3 | - | TRBV9 | - | CASSLGTQSSGNTIYF | TGTGCCAGCAGCTTAGGTACCCAGAGCTCTGGAAACACCATATATTTT
TRBJ2-1 | - | TRBV7-2 | - | CASSLEWDPGNEQFF | TGTGCCAGCAGCCTAGAATGGGACCCCGGCAATGAGCAGTTCTTC
TRBJ1-1 | few | TRBV18 | TRBD1 | CASSPIRGLTEAFF | TGTGCCAGCTCACCAATTAGGGGGCTGACTGAAGCTTTCTTT
TRBJ2-3 | - | TRBV4-2 | - | CASSASEGDTQYF | TGTGCCAGCTCCGCTAGCGAAGGAGATACGCAGTATTTT
TRBJ2-2 | - | TRBV7-9 | - | CASSLGYMGPTGELFF | TGTGCCAGCAGCTTAGGTTATATGGGGCCAACCGGGGAGCTGTTTTTT
TRBJ2-1 | - | TRBV7-9 | TRBD2 | CASSLDLAGEYNEQFF | TGTGCCAGCAGCCTAGACTTAGCGGGAGAGTACAATGAGCAGTTCTTC
TRBJ2-5 | - | TRBV5-1 | TRBD2 | CASSFTGTRAGETQYF | TGCGCCAGCAGCTTCACCGGGACTAGGGCTGGAGAGACCCAGTACTTC
TRBJ2-7 | - | TRBV5-6 | - | CASSLLSMLVGEQYF | TGTGCCAGCAGCCTCCTCTCGATGCTGGTGGGGGAGCAGTACTTC
TRBJ1-1 | - | TRBV29-1 | - | CSVDIRRNTEAFF | TGCAGCGTGGACATACGGAGGAACACTGAAGCTTTCTTT
TRBJ2-5 | - | TRBV7-3 | - | CASSLSGRETQYF | TGTGCCAGCAGCTTATCGGGGAGAGAGACCCAGTACTTC
TRBJ2-6 | - | TRBV4-2 | - | CASSQTSSGANVLTF | TGTGCCAGCAGCCAAACAAGCTCTGGGGCCAACGTCCTGACTTTC
TRBJ1-1 | once | TRBV18 | - | CASSPSASGVGTEAFF | TGTGCCAGCTCACCTTCTGCTTCAGGGGTTGGCACTGAAGCTTTCTTT
TRBJ2-7 | - | TRBV2 | TRBD1 | CARARTGNSYEQYF | TGTGCCAGGGCGAGGACAGGGAACTCCTACGAGCAGTACTTC
TRBJ1-4 | - | TRBV19 | TRBD1 | CASRQGPGEKLFF | TGTGCCTCCAGACAGGGCCCTGGTGAAAAACTGTTTTTT
TRBJ1-5 | - | TRBV19 | TRBD1 | CASSIGGRQGYQPQHF | TGTGCCAGTAGTATAGGCGGTCGACAGGGCTATCAGCCCCAGCATTTT
TRBJ2-1 | few | TRBV12-1 | - | CASSFECGGSYNEQFF | TGTGCCAGCAGCTTTGAGTGCGGGGGCTCCTACAATGAGCAGTTCTTC
TRBJ2-3 | - | TRBV11-2 | TRBD2 | CASSSLAGHTTDTQYF | TGTGCCAGCAGCTCCTTAGCGGGGCACACCACAGATACGCAGTATTTT
TRBJ1-5 | - | TRBV5-6 | - | CASSLGLSQPQHF | TGTGCCAGCAGCTTGGGTCTAAGTCAGCCCCAGCATTTT
TRBJ1-5 | - | TRBV4-2 | - | CASSQDSGGNQPQHF | TGTGCCAGCAGCCAAGATTCTGGGGGGAATCAGCCCCAGCATTTT
TRBJ1-6 | - | TRBV18 | - | CASSSATQGPGYNSPLHF | TGTGCCAGCTCATCTGCGACTCAGGGGCCAGGTTATAATTCACCCCTCCACTTT
TRBJ1-5 | - | TRBV6-5 | - | CASSPSGNQPQHF | TGTGCCAGCAGCCCCTCAGGGAATCAGCCCCAGCATTTT
TRBJ2-7 | - | TRBV6-1 | TRBD2 | CASSERRRGGTYEQYF | TGTGCCAGCAGTGAACGTCGGCGGGGAGGGACCTACGAGCAGTACTTC
TRBJ1-5 | - | TRBV5-8 | - | CASSPVRAFYSNQPQHF | TGTGCCAGCAGCCCGGTCCGCGCGTTTTATAGCAATCAGCCCCAGCATTTT